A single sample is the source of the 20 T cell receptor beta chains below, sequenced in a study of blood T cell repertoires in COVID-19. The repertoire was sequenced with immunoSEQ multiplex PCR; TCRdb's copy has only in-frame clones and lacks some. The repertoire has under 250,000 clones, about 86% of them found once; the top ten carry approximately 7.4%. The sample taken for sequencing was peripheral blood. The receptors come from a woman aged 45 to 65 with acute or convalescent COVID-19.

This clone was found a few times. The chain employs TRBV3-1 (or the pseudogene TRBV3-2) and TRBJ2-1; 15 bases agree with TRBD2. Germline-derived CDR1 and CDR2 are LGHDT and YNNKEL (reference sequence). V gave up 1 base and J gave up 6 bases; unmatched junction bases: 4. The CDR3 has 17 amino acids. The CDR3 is CASSQVGTSGRFNEQFF. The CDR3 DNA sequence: TGTGCCAGCAGCCAAGTGGGGACTAGCGGGAGGTTCAATGAGCAGTTCTTC.

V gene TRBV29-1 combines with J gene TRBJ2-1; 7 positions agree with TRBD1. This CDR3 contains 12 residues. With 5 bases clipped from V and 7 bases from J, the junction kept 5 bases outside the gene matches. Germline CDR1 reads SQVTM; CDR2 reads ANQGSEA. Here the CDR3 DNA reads TGCAGCGTTCTACAGGGGAAGAATGAGCAGTTCTTC. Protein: CSVLQGKNEQFF.

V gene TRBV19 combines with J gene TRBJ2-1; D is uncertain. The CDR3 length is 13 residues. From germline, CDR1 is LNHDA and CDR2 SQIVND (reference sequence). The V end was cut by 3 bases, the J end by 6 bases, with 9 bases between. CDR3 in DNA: TGTGCCAGTAGTATCGATAGCTTCAATGAGCAGTTCTTC. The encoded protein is CASSIDSFNEQFF. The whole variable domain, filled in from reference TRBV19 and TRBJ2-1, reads DGGITQSPKYLFRKEGQNVTLSCEQNLNHDAMYWYRQDPGQGLRLIYYSQIVNDFQKGDIAEGYSVSREKKESFPLTVTSAQKNPTAFYLCASSIDSFNEQFFGPGTRLTVL.

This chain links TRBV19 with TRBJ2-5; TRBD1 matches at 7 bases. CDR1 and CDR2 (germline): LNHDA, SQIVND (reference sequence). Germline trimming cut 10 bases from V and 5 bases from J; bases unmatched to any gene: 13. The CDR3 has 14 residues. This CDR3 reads CATNTPGGAETQYF. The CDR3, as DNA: TGTGCCACCAATACTCCAGGGGGTGCGGAGACCCAGTACTTC.

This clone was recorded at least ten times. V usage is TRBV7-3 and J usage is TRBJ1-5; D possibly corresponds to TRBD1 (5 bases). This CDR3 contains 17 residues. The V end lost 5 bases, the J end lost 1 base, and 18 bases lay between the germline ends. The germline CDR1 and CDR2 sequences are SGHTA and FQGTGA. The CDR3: CASSPPVGQGSNQPQHF. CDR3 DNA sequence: TGTGCCAGCAGCCCCCCAGTCGGGCAGGGAAGCAATCAGCCCCAGCATTTT.

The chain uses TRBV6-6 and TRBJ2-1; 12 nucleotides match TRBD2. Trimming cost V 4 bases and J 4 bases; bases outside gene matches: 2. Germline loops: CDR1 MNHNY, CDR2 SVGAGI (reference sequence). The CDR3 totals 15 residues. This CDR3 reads CASSWTSGKYNEQFF. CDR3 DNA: TGTGCCAGCAGTTGGACTAGCGGGAAATACAATGAGCAGTTCTTC.

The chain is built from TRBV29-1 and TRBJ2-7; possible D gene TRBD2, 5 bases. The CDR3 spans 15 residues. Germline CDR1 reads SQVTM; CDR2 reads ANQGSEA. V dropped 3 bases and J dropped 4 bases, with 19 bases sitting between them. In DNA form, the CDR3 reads TGCAGCGTTGAGATGGCCAGCGGAGGCTCGTACGAGCAGTACTTC. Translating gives CSVEMASGGSYEQYF.

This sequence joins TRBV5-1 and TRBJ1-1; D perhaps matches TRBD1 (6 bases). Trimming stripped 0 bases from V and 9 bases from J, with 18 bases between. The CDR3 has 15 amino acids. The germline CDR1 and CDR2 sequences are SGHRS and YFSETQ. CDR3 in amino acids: CASSLASGALAQAFF. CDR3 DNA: TGCGCCAGCAGCTTGGCATCAGGGGCTCTGGCCCAAGCTTTCTTT.

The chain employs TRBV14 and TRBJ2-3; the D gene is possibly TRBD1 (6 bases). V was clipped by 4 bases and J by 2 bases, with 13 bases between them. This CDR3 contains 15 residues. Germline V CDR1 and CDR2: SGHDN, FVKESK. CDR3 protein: CASSPRQANTDTQYF. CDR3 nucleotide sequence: TGTGCCAGCAGCCCCCGACAGGCCAACACAGATACGCAGTATTTT.

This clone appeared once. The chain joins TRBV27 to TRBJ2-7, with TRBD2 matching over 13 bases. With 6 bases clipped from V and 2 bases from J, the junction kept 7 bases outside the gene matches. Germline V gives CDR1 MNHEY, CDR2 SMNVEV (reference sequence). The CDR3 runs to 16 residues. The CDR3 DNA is TGTGCCAGCAGCAGACTAGCGGGAGGAGTCCCCTACGAGCAGTACTTC. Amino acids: CASSRLAGGVPYEQYF.

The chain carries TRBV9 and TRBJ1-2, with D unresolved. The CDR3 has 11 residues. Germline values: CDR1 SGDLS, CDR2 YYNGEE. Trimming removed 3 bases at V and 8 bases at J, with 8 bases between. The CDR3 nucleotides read TGTGCCAGCAGCGCGGGAGTGGGCTACACCTTC. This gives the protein CASSAGVGYTF. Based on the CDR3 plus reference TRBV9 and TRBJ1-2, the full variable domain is DSGVTQTPKHLITATGQRVTLRCSPRSGDLSVYWYQQSLDQGLQFLIQYYNGEERAKGNILERFSAQQFPDLHSELNLSSLELGDSALYFCASSAGVGYTFGSGTRLTVV.

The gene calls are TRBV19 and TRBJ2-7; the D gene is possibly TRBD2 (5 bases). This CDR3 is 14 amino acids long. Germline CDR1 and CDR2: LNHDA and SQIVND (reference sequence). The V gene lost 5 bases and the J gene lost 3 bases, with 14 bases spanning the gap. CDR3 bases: TGTGCCAGTAGTCTGATAGCGATTAACTACGAGCAGTACTTC. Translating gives CASSLIAINYEQYF.

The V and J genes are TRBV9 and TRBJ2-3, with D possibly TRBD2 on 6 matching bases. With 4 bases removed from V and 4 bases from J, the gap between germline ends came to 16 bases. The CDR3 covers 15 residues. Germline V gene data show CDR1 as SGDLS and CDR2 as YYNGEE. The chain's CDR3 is CASSSQPRLADTQYF. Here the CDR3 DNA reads TGTGCCAGCAGCTCCCAACCCAGACTAGCAGATACGCAGTATTTT.

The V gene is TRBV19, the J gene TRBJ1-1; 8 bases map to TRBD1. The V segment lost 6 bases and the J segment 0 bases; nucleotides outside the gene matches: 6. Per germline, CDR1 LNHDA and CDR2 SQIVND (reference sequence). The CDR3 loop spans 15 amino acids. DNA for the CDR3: TGTGCCAGTAGACGGAGGACAGGGATGAACACTGAAGCTTTCTTT. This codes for CASRRRTGMNTEAFF.

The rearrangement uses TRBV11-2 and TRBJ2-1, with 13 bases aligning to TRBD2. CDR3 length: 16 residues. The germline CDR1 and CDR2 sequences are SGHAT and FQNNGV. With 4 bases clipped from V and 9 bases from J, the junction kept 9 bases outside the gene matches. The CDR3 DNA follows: TGTGCCAGCAGCTCCTTTCCGGGACTAGCGGGATTTGAGCAGTTCTTC. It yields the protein CASSSFPGLAGFEQFF.

CDR3: CASSLATVGANYGYTF. The CDR3 bases are TGCGCCAGCAGCTTGGCCACTGTAGGGGCTAACTATGGCTACACCTTC. This chain joins TRBV5-1 and TRBJ1-2; D is possibly TRBD1 (5 bases). Germline V gives CDR1 SGHRS, CDR2 YFSETQ. V shed 0 bases and J shed 0 bases, with 12 bases lying between them. The CDR3 runs 16 residues.

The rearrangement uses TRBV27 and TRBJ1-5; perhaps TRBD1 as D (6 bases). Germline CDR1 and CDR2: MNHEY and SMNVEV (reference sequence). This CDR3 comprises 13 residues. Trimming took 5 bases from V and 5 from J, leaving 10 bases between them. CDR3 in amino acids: CASSETGYQPQHF. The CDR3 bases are TGTGCCAGCAGTGAGACAGGATATCAGCCCCAGCATTTT.

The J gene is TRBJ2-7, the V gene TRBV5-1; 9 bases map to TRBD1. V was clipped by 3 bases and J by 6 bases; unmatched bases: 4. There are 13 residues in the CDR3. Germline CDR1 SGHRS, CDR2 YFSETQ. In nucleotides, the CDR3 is TGCGCCAGCAGCTGGGGACAGGGAGCCGAGCAGTACTTC. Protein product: CASSWGQGAEQYF.

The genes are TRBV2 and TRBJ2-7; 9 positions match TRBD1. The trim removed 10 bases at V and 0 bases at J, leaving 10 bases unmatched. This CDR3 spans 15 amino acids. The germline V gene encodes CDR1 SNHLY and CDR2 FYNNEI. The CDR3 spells CAIESGTGSSYEQYF. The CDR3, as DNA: TGTGCCATCGAATCCGGGACAGGGAGCTCCTACGAGCAGTACTTC.

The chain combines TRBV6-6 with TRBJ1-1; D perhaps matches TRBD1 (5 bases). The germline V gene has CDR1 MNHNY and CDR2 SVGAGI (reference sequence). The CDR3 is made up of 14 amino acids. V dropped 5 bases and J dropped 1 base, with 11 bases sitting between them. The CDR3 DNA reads TGTGCCAGCAGTCTACAGGCCCAGAACACTGAAGCTTTCTTT. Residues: CASSLQAQNTEAFF.